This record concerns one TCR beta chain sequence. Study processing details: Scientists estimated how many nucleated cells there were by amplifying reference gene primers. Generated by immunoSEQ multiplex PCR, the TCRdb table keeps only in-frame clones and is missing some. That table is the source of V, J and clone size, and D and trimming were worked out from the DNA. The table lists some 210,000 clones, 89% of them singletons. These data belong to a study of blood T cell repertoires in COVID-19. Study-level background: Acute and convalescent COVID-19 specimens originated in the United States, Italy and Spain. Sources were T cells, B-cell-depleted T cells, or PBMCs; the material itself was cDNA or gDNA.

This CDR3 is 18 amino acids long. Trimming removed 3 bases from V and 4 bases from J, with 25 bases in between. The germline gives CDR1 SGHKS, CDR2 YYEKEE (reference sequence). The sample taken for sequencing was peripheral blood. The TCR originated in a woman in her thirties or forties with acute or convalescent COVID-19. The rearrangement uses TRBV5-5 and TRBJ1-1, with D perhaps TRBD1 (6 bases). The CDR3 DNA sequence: TGTGCCAGCAGCTCCCCGGGGGGGCCGACGGACTTAGGCACTGAAGCTTTCTTT. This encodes CASSSPGGPTDLGTEAFF.